The rows below give T cell receptor beta chains drawn from one sample of a study of blood T cells in healthy people across ages. TCRdb called the 5' RACE reads again in MiXCR, with one record for every CDR3 protein. The sample has 950,000 to 1,200,000 distinct CDR3 sequences; approximately 38% are singletons. The sample consisted of blood. Receptors originate from a man in his late teens or twenties in good health. CDR3s leave out the opening cysteine and the closing phenylalanine or tryptophan. Each record gives: clone size, J gene, V gene, CDR3 protein. Only part of the rows carry a size: once, few, many, or a class if the clone is expanded.

>few|TRBJ1-5|TRBV12-3/TRBV12-4
ASSPGQFDQPQH
>-|-|TRBV20-1
SAISGPYNEQY
>-|TRBJ1-2|TRBV6-5
ASSYSHNYGYT
>-|TRBJ1-1|TRBV24-1
ATSDPRTEAF
>few|TRBJ2-3|TRBV4-1
ASSSWSSPTDTQY
>-|TRBJ1-1|TRBV28
ASGPLQTHTEAF
>few|TRBJ2-2|TRBV25-1
ASSESSGNTGELF
>few|TRBJ2-7|TRBV6-5
ASSYSAGVGYEQY
>-|TRBJ2-1|TRBV19
ASSITGLAGTNEQF
>-|TRBJ1-1|TRBV4-2
ASSQDSTAGTEAF
>many|TRBJ1-5|TRBV20-1
SASDRDRGNQPQH
>-|TRBJ1-5|TRBV2
ASSATGGINQPQH
>few|TRBJ1-1|TRBV6-5
ASSSEGSYEAF
>once|TRBJ2-2|TRBV12-3/TRBV12-4
ASSLALGRAGPTPNTGELF
>-|TRBJ1-1|TRBV5-1
ASSSTGTVEAF
>few|TRBJ1-4|TRBV20-1
SARPWTGFSEKLF
>-|TRBJ1-1|TRBV6-2/TRBV6-3
ASSQSAGRNTEAF
>few|TRBJ2-1|TRBV20-1
SARDSSAIEQF
>-|TRBJ1-4|TRBV12-3/TRBV12-4
ASSFSRRGREKLF
>-|TRBJ1-1|TRBV4-2
ASSQERVGEAF
>-|TRBJ1-5|TRBV27
ASSRGYNQPQH
>few|TRBJ1-6|TRBV6-6
ASSYSGEGDSPLH
>few|TRBJ2-3|TRBV7-9
ASSPAGLVTSTDTQY
>-|TRBJ2-7|TRBV7-2
ASNLSTEQY
>-|TRBJ2-7|TRBV20-1
SARAPDSSYEQY
>-|TRBJ1-5|TRBV27
ASARNQDSNQPQH
>-|TRBJ2-1|TRBV2
ANSDPLTGQGAMDEQF
>-|TRBJ2-5|TRBV29-1
SVEGWRKETQY
>many|TRBJ1-5|TRBV6-2/TRBV6-3
ASSSGQPQH
>-|TRBJ1-1|TRBV5-1
ASRLRFSEPEAF
>-|TRBJ1-2|TRBV28
ASSLWSGKSNYGYT
>-|TRBJ1-1|TRBV7-2
ASSPEWGGRTEAF
>-|TRBJ1-1|TRBV5-1
ASSLGQLAF